The rows below give T cell receptor beta chains drawn from one sample of a study of blood T cell repertoires in COVID-19. Assay used: immunoSEQ multiplex PCR; TCRdb lists only in-frame clones, some missing. Here the sample spans fewer than 450,000 clones, roughly 87% being singletons. The sample was PBMCs or T cells enriched from blood (not recorded which). The receptor source for this set is a man aged 18 to 30 who had recovered from COVID-19. CDR3s include the opening cysteine and the closing phenylalanine or tryptophan. Each record gives: clone size, D gene, J gene, V gene, CDR3 DNA, CDR3 protein. The D gene is left open where the match is weak. The size entry is marked missing in some rows and otherwise reads once, few, many or a size class.

- - TRBJ1-3 TRBV3-1/TRBV3-2 TGTGCCAGCAGCCCAGGACAGCCCTCCTCTGGAAACACCATATATTTT CASSPGQPSSGNTIYF
once - TRBJ2-7 TRBV30 TGTGCCTGGAGTCCAGGGAATACCTACGAGCAGTACTTC CAWSPGNTYEQYF
- TRBD1 TRBJ1-2 TRBV5-4 TGTGCCAGCAGCGTCCCGGGACAGCCTATGGCTTCTTCCTTC CASSVPGQPMASSF
- - TRBJ2-5 TRBV9 TGTGCCAGCAGCGGACCGGGGGAGAGCGGGACCCAGTACTTC CASSGPGESGTQYF
- TRBD2 TRBJ2-1 TRBV19 TGTGCCAGTACCACAGGGGCAGGTCTAGCGGGAGAAAATGAGCAGTTCTTC CASTTGAGLAGENEQFF
- TRBD1 TRBJ1-1 TRBV13 TGTGCCAGCAGACGTTCGGCAGGGGGGTACACTGAAGCTTTCTTT CASRRSAGGYTEAFF
- TRBD2 TRBJ2-1 TRBV20-1 TGCAGTGCTAGTCCCCCTAGCGGGAGGTCTTTCTCCTACAATGAGCAGTTCTTC CSASPPSGRSFSYNEQFF
- TRBD1 TRBJ2-1 TRBV6-6 TGTGCCAGCAGTTACTCGATTGGGACAGCTAACAATGAGCAGTTCTTC CASSYSIGTANNEQFF
- - TRBJ2-7 TRBV6-2/TRBV6-3 TGTGCCAGCAGTATTCATCCCTACGAGCAGTACTTC CASSIHPYEQYF
- - TRBJ1-2 TRBV20-1 TGCAGTGCTAGAGAAGACTCTGGCTACACCTTC CSAREDSGYTF
- TRBD1 TRBJ1-5 TRBV5-1 TGCGCCAGCAGCTTAGGGACAGGGAATCAGCCCCAGCATTTT CASSLGTGNQPQHF
- TRBD1 TRBJ2-5 TRBV19 TGTGCCAGTAGAAGACAGGGGGCCGGCGGGGAGACCCAGTACTTC CASRRQGAGGETQYF
- - TRBJ1-1 TRBV12-5 TGTGCTAGTGGTTCAAACGGTAATACTGAAGCTTTCTTT CASGSNGNTEAFF
- TRBD1 TRBJ2-1 TRBV27 TGTGCCACCCCCGGGACAGGGAGGGCGTGCGAGCAGTTCTTC CATPGTGRACEQFF
- - TRBJ1-1 TRBV28 TGTGCCAGCAGTAGATATAGAGACACTGAAGCTTTCTTT CASSRYRDTEAFF
- TRBD1 TRBJ1-2 TRBV7-9 TGTGCCAGCAGCTTTCCGGGACAGGGGGTTACCTATGGCTACACCTTC CASSFPGQGVTYGYTF
- TRBD1 TRBJ2-6 TRBV2 TGTGCCAGCAGTCTAGATGGGACAGGGTGGGTCTCTGGGGCCAACGTCCTGACTTTC CASSLDGTGWVSGANVLTF
- - TRBJ1-1 TRBV27 TGTGCCAGCGTGGGGGGGGTCGGCATTGAAGCTTTCTTT CASVGGVGIEAFF
- - TRBJ2-1 TRBV5-1 TGCGCCAGTAGATCAAGCATCGGTGAGCAGTTCTTC CASRSSIGEQFF
- - TRBJ1-6 TRBV19 TGTGCCAGTAGTACACTCAGGGATTCACCCCTCCACTTT CASSTLRDSPLHF
- TRBD2 TRBJ2-7 TRBV30 TGTGCCTGGAGCGTCGGGGGGGACTACGAGCAGTACTTC CAWSVGGDYEQYF
- - TRBJ2-1 TRBV7-9 TGTGCCAGCAGCTTGACAGACAATGAGCAGTTCTTC CASSLTDNEQFF
- TRBD2 TRBJ2-7 TRBV6-1 TGTGCCAGCAGTGCCGGGACTAGCGGGAGAATAAGAGGCGAGCAGTACTTC CASSAGTSGRIRGEQYF
- TRBD1 TRBJ1-5 TRBV27 TGTGCCAGCAGTCGCCGACAGGGTGGGAGTAGCAATCAGCCCCAGCATTTT CASSRRQGGSSNQPQHF
- - TRBJ1-1 TRBV5-1 TGCGCCAGCAGCTTGGGTGGGGGGACTGAAGCTTTCTTT CASSLGGGTEAFF
- TRBD2 TRBJ2-1 TRBV15 TGTGCCACCAGCGGCGGGAGCTCCTACAATGAGCAGTTCTTC CATSGGSSYNEQFF
- - TRBJ1-3 TRBV7-9 TGTGCCAGCAGCTCCGGGACTTCTGGAAACACCATATATTTT CASSSGTSGNTIYF
- - TRBJ2-7 TRBV27 TGTGCCAGCAGTACCACCAGGGCCCGCTCCTACGAGCAGTACTTC CASSTTRARSYEQYF
- - TRBJ2-3 TRBV2 TGTGCCAGCAGTAGCGACAGCACAGATACGCAGTATTTT CASSSDSTDTQYF
once - TRBJ2-7 TRBV7-3 TGTGCCAGCATCCTTCGAGTCACCTACGAGCAGTACTTC CASILRVTYEQYF
- - TRBJ1-1 TRBV5-4 TGTGCCAGCACAGGAGGAAATAAGGTGGGCACTGAAGCTTTCTTT CASTGGNKVGTEAFF
- - TRBJ1-6 TRBV5-8 TGTGCCAGCAGCCCCCGCGGGGGTTATAATTCACCCCTCCACTTT CASSPRGGYNSPLHF
few TRBD2 TRBJ2-7 TRBV27 TGTGCCAGCAGTTTTACCAGCGGGGGGTACGAGCAGTACTTC CASSFTSGGYEQYF
- - TRBJ2-5 TRBV24-1 TGTGCCACCAGTCGGACGGGGGAGAAGACCCAGTACTTC CATSRTGEKTQYF
- - TRBJ2-2 TRBV28 TGTGCCAGCAGTTTAGATAGCGGTACCGGGGAGCTGTTTTTT CASSLDSGTGELFF
- TRBD1 TRBJ2-7 TRBV4-1 TGCGCCAGCAGCCAAAAGGGGGGACAGGGGGCCTCCCCCTACGAGCAGTACTTC CASSQKGGQGASPYEQYF
- - TRBJ1-3 TRBV3-1/TRBV3-2 TGTGCCAGCAGCCAAGAATCAGGCTCTGGAAACACCATATATTTT CASSQESGSGNTIYF
- - TRBJ1-2 TRBV21-1 TGTGCCAGCAGCCAAGGACAGGGCTTCGGCTACACCTTC CASSQGQGFGYTF
- - TRBJ1-2 TRBV7-9 TGTGCCAGCAGCTCTCGGGACACAGGGCGTGGTTTTGGCTACACCTTC CASSSRDTGRGFGYTF
- - TRBJ1-1 TRBV3-1/TRBV3-2 TGTGCCAGCAGCCAGACAAATGAAGCTTTCTTT CASSQTNEAFF
- - TRBJ1-6 TRBV9 TGTGCCAGCAGCGTAGGGGACAACTATAATTCACCCCTCCACTTT CASSVGDNYNSPLHF
- TRBD1 TRBJ1-5 TRBV6-5 TGTGCCACCGAACAGGGGAGACAGCCCCAGCATTTT CATEQGRQPQHF
- - TRBJ1-6 TRBV28 TGTGCCAGCAGTCCCTCAGGTGGTAATTCACCCCTCCACTTT CASSPSGGNSPLHF
- TRBD1 TRBJ1-5 TRBV7-8 TGTGCCAGCAGCTTAGCGACTGGCCACTGGGACAGGGTGAAGCCCCAGCATTTT CASSLATGHWDRVKPQHF
- TRBD1 TRBJ1-1 TRBV9 TGTGCCAGCAGCGCGGACAGGGCCCGGGGCACTGAAGCTTTCTTT CASSADRARGTEAFF
- TRBD1 TRBJ2-5 TRBV7-9 TGTGCCAGCAGCCTACCGGGACAGGAGACCCAGTACTTC CASSLPGQETQYF